This T cell receptor (beta chain) was profiled in a study of identical twins. The CDR3 has 15 amino acids. The germline V gene has CDR1 ENHRY and CDR2 SYGVKD. Trimming cost V 4 bases and J 0 bases, with 11 bases left between them. TCRdb independently ran MiXCR on the 5' RACE reads; one entry per CDR3 protein. Among 400,000 to 550,000 distinct CDR3 sequences listed, roughly 21% were seen once. The data were also submitted as part of a second study, on T cells expressing NK-cell markers.

Source material: CD4+ T cells sorted from blood. The receptor's source is a woman aged 18-29 years in good health. This sequence joins TRBV10-3 and TRBJ2-3, with TRBD1 as a possible D gene (5 bases). DNA of the CDR3: TGTGCCATCAGTGCCGACAGAACTAGCACAGATACGCAGTATTTT. Encoded protein: CAISADRTSTDTQYF.